The source of this TCR beta chain is a study of blood T cell repertoires in COVID-19. For the study at large: Specimens from acute and convalescent COVID-19 originated in the United States, Italy and Spain. From T cells, B-cell-depleted T cells, or PBMCs came the material, which was cDNA or gDNA.

Per the original data handling: For nucleated cells, counts were estimated from reference gene primer amplification. The assay was immunoSEQ multiplex PCR, and TCRdb's table has in-frame clones only and misses some. V, J and clone size derive from that table, while D and trimming were established from the DNA sequence. The sample includes over 150,000 clones, approximately 90% seen only once; the top ten take around 0.53%. Germline CDR1 is SGHVS and CDR2 is FQNEAQ. After removal of 5 bases from V and 12 bases from J, the junction contained 7 bases not matched to a gene. This CDR3 has 11 amino acids. This TCR was sampled from a man aged 50-60 years with acute or convalescent COVID-19. J is TRBJ2-7 and V is TRBV7-8; 7 bases align to TRBD2. Input material: peripheral blood. The CDR3 DNA follows: TGTGCCAGCAGCCCTGGGGGACTACTGTACTTC. Protein: CASSPGGLLYF. Variable domain in full (rest from reference TRBV7-8 and TRBJ2-7): GAGVSQSPRYKVAKRGQDVALRCDPISGHVSLFWYQQALGQGPEFLTYFQNEAQLDKSGLPSDRFFAERPEGSVSTLKIQRTQQEDSAVYLCASSPGGLLYFGPGTRLTVT.